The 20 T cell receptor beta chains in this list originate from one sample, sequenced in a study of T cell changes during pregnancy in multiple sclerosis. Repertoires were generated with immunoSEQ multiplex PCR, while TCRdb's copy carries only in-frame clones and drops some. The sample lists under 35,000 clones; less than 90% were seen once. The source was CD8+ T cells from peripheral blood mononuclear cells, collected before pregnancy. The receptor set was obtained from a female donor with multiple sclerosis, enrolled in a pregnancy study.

The CDR3 reads CASSHPGQDGYTF. CDR3 coding DNA: TGTGCCAGCAGCCATCCCGGACAGGATGGCTACACCTTC. The V and J genes are TRBV16 and TRBJ1-2; 7 bases agree with TRBD1. Germline-derived CDR1 and CDR2 are KGHSY and FQNENV. Trimming removed 3 bases from V and 6 bases from J; junction bases left unmatched: 4. The CDR3 sequence is 13 residues long.

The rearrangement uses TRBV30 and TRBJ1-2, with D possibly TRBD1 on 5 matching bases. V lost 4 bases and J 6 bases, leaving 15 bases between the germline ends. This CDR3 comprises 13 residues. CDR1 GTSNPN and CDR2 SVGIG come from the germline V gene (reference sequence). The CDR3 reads CAWNFVGGDGYTF. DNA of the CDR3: TGTGCCTGGAACTTTGTGGGAGGGGATGGCTACACCTTC.

The DNA of the CDR3 is TGTGCCAGCAGTCCACAGGCGTCCTACGAGCAGTACTTC. Encoded protein: CASSPQASYEQYF. The chain carries TRBV28 and TRBJ2-7, with D perhaps TRBD1 (5 bases). V was clipped by 5 bases and J by 1 base, with 9 bases between them. The CDR3 length is 13 residues. Per the germline V gene, CDR1 is MDHEN and CDR2 is SYDVKM.

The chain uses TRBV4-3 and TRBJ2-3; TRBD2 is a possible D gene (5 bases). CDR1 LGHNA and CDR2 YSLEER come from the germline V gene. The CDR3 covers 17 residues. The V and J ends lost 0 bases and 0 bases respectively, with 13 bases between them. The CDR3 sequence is CASSQDLTGTSTDTQYF. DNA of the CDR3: TGCGCCAGCAGCCAAGATTTGACGGGAACCAGCACAGATACGCAGTATTTT.

The CDR3 protein is CASSPTTGSQETQYF. The DNA for the CDR3 is TGTGCCAGCAGCCCCACGACGGGGAGTCAAGAGACCCAGTACTTC. The rearrangement uses TRBV7-9 and TRBJ2-5; D is possibly TRBD2 (5 bases). Germline assignment: CDR1 SEHNR and CDR2 FQNEAQ (reference sequence). Trimming stripped 5 bases from V and 2 bases from J, with 15 bases between. CDR3 size: 15 residues.

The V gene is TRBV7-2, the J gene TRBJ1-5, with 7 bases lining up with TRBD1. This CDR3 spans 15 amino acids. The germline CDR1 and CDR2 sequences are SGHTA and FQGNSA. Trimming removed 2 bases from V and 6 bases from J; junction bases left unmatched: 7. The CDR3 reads CASSLIGAGGQPQHF. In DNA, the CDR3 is TGTGCCAGCAGCTTAATCGGGGCAGGGGGTCAGCCCCAGCATTTT.

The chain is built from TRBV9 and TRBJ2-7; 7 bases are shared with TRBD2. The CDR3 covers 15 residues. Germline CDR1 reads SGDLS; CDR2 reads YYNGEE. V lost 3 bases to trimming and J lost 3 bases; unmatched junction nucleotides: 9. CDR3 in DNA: TGTGCCAGCAGCGGAGGCGCCGGGACTATCTACGAGCAGTACTTC. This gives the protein CASSGGAGTIYEQYF.

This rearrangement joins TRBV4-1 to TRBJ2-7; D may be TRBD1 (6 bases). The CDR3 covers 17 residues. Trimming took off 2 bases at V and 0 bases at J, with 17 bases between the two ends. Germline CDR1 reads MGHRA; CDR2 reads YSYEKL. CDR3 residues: CASSQPTAGTSSYEQYF. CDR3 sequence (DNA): TGCGCCAGCAGCCAACCCACCGCCGGGACAAGCTCCTACGAGCAGTACTTC.

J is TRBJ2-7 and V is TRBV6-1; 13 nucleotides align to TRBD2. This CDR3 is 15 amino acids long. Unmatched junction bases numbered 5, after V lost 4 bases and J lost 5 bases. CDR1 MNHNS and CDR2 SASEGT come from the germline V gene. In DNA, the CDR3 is TGTGCCAGCAGTGCTACTAGCGGGGGGGCCGACGAGCAGTACTTC. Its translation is CASSATSGGADEQYF.

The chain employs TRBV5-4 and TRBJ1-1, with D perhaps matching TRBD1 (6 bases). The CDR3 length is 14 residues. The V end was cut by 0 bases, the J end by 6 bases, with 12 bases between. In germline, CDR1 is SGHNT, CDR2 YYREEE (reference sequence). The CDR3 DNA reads TGTGCCAGCAGCTTGGCCGGACAGTTCGCTGAAGCTTTCTTT. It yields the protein CASSLAGQFAEAFF.

Here the CDR3 reads CASSPTQSGGNEKLFF. The CDR3 nucleotides are TGTGCCAGCAGCCCAACCCAGTCCGGAGGGAATGAAAAACTGTTTTTT. This rearrangement joins TRBV7-9 to TRBJ1-4; D ambiguous. Trimming took 5 bases from V and 5 from J, leaving 18 bases between them. In germline, CDR1 is SEHNR, CDR2 FQNEAQ (reference sequence). The CDR3 length is 16 residues.

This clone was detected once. The CDR3 region is CASSHHHTVLELYF. The CDR3 DNA follows: TGTGCCAGCAGTCATCACCATACGGTCCTCGAGCTTTACTTC. The rearrangement links TRBV6-5 to TRBJ2-7; no reliable D call. V was shortened by 5 bases and J by 13 bases, with 24 bases between the two germline ends. The germline CDR1 and CDR2 sequences are MNHEY and SVGAGI. The length of the CDR3 is 14 residues.

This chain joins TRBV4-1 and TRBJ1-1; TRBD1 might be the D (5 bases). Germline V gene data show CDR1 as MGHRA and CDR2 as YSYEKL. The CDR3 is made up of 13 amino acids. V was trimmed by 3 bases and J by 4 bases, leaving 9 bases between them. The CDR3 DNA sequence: TGCGCCAGCAGCCACGACAGATCCACTGAAGCTTTCTTT. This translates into CASSHDRSTEAFF.

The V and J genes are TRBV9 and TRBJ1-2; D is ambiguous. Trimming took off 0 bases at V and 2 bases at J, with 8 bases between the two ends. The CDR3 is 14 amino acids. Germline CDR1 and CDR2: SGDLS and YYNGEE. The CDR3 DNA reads TGTGCCAGCAGCGTAGGTCGGCGGAACTATGGCTACACCTTC. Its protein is CASSVGRRNYGYTF.

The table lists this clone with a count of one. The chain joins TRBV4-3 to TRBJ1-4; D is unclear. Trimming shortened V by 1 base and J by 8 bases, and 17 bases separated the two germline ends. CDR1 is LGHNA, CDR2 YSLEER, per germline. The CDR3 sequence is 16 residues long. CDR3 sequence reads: CASSQVFRGMGEKLFF. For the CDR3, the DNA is TGCGCCAGCAGCCAAGTCTTCCGGGGAATGGGCGAAAAACTGTTTTTT.

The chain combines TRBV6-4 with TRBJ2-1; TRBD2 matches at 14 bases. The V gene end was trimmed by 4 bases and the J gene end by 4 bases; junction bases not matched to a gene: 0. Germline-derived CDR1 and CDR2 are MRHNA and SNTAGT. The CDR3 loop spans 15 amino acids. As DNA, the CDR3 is TGTGCCAGCAGTGGACTAGCGGGGGGGTACAATGAGCAGTTCTTC. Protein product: CASSGLAGGYNEQFF.

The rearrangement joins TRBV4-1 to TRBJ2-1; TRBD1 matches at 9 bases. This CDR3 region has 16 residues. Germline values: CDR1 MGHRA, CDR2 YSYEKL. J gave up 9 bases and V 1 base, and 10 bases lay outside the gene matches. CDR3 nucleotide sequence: TGCGCCAGCAGCCAAGCAAACAGGGGGCGAGGTGGTGAGCAGTTCTTC. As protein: CASSQANRGRGGEQFF.

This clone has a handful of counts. This chain's CDR3 is CATSLSRQFQETQYF. As DNA, the CDR3 is TGTGCCACCAGTTTAAGCCGACAGTTCCAAGAGACCCAGTACTTC. The rearrangement joins TRBV15 to TRBJ2-5; D is possibly TRBD1 (5 bases). Trimming left V 6 bases short and J 1 base short, with 15 bases between. CDR1 and CDR2 (germline): LNHNV, YYDKDF (reference sequence). CDR3 size: 15 residues.

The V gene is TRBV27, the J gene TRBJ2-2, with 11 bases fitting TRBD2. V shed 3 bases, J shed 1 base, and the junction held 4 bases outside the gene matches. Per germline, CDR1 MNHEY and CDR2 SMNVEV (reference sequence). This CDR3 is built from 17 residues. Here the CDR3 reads CASSFSGGEVNTGELFF. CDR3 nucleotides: TGTGCCAGCAGTTTTAGCGGGGGGGAGGTGAACACCGGGGAGCTGTTTTTT.

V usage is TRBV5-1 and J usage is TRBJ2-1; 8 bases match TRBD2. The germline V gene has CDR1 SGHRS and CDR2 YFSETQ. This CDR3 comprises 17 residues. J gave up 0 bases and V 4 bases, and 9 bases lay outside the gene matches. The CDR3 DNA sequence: TGCGCCAGCAGCAGATCAGCGGGGGATCCCTCCTACAATGAGCAGTTCTTC. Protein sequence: CASSRSAGDPSYNEQFF. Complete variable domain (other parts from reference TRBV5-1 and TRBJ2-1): KAGVTQTPRYLIKTRGQQVTLSCSPISGHRSVSWYQQTPGQGLQFLFEYFSETQRNKGNFPGRFSGRQFSNSRSEMNVSTLELGDSALYLCASSRSAGDPSYNEQFFGPGTRLTVL.